This T cell receptor beta chain was found in a study of early T cells in non-severe SARS-CoV-2 infection. On the study more broadly: Sequencing of bulk RNA from unsorted whole blood was done, without chain pairing. Study conclusions and caveats: In VDJdb matching, anti-spike CD8 responses were favored while private and CD4 specificities went missing.

Attachment of unique molecular identifiers to individual cDNA molecules was performed. TCRdb ran MiXCR on the 5' RACE reads and lists one entry per CDR3 protein. The sample holds approximately 65,000 distinct CDR3 sequences, about 11% seen once. This clonotype was seen more than once but under ten times. The antigen remains undetermined. Germline V gene data show CDR1 as DFQATT and CDR2 as SNEGSKA (reference sequence). V gave up 0 bases and J gave up 2 bases, with 10 bases separating them. This CDR3 comprises 14 residues. The chain links TRBV20-1 to TRBJ2-5; possible D gene TRBD2, 6 bases. The source of this sequence is an adult who was a healthcare worker with PCR-confirmed SARS-CoV-2 infection or an uninfected control (not recorded which). What was sequenced was whole blood. This chain's CDR3 is CSARDGTSQETQYF. DNA of the CDR3: TGCAGTGCTAGAGATGGGACTTCTCAAGAGACCCAGTACTTC.